Listed below are T cell receptor beta chains from one sample, sequenced in a study of blood T cell repertoires in COVID-19. The repertoire was sequenced with immunoSEQ multiplex PCR; TCRdb's copy has only in-frame clones and lacks some. The sample shows 65,000 to 90,000 clones, 79% of them seen only once. Material: peripheral blood. All receptors come from a man in his 60s with active or convalescent COVID-19. Both conserved end residues are part of each CDR3. A D gene is named only where the DNA matches it firmly. Rows may omit the clone size; those that give it use once, few, many or a size class.

J gene: TRBJ1-3
V gene: TRBV2
clone size: .
D gene: .
CDR3 protein: CASQASSSGNTIYF
CDR3 DNA: TGTGCCAGCCAAGCTTCTAGCTCTGGAAACACCATATATTTT

J gene: TRBJ1-2
V gene: TRBV11-2
clone size: .
D gene: .
CDR3 protein: CASSFNTQGYGYGYTF
CDR3 DNA: TGTGCCAGCAGCTTCAATACTCAGGGGTACGGCTATGGCTACACCTTC

J gene: TRBJ2-7
V gene: TRBV2
clone size: .
D gene: .
CDR3 protein: CASSEAETESYEQYF
CDR3 DNA: TGTGCCAGCAGTGAAGCGGAGACAGAATCCTACGAGCAGTACTTC

J gene: TRBJ2-2
V gene: TRBV5-1
clone size: .
D gene: .
CDR3 protein: CASSSDLRGSNTGELFF
CDR3 DNA: TGCGCCAGCAGCTCGGATTTAAGGGGGTCGAACACCGGGGAGCTGTTTTTT

J gene: TRBJ2-5
V gene: TRBV18
clone size: .
D gene: .
CDR3 protein: CASSPPSVQETQYF
CDR3 DNA: TGTGCCAGCTCACCACCCAGCGTCCAAGAGACCCAGTACTTC

J gene: TRBJ1-1
V gene: TRBV9
clone size: .
D gene: TRBD1
CDR3 protein: CASDMGQGAESTEAFF
CDR3 DNA: TGTGCCAGCGATATGGGACAGGGGGCGGAGAGCACTGAAGCTTTCTTT

J gene: TRBJ2-2
V gene: TRBV19
clone size: .
D gene: TRBD2
CDR3 protein: CASRTGGPGELFF
CDR3 DNA: TGTGCCAGTAGAACGGGGGGGCCCGGGGAGCTGTTTTTT

J gene: TRBJ2-1
V gene: TRBV5-1
clone size: once
D gene: TRBD2
CDR3 protein: CASSLALTSGEYNEQFF
CDR3 DNA: TGCGCCAGCAGCTTGGCCCTGACTAGCGGGGAGTACAATGAGCAGTTCTTC

J gene: TRBJ2-7
V gene: TRBV14
clone size: .
D gene: TRBD1
CDR3 protein: CASSQEGQGIYEQYF
CDR3 DNA: TGTGCCAGCAGCCAAGAGGGACAGGGGATCTACGAGCAGTACTTC

J gene: TRBJ1-1
V gene: TRBV5-1
clone size: .
D gene: .
CDR3 protein: CASSSGGFEAFF
CDR3 DNA: TGCGCCAGCAGCTCCGGGGGGTTTGAAGCTTTCTTT

J gene: TRBJ2-7
V gene: TRBV7-8
clone size: .
D gene: .
CDR3 protein: CASTPGLWGVYEQYF
CDR3 DNA: TGTGCCAGCACCCCGGGACTGTGGGGGGTTTACGAGCAGTACTTC

J gene: TRBJ1-1
V gene: TRBV6-5
clone size: .
D gene: .
CDR3 protein: CASSSGQRNTEAFF
CDR3 DNA: TGTGCCAGCAGTTCCGGACAGAGGAACACTGAAGCTTTCTTT

J gene: TRBJ2-5
V gene: TRBV15
clone size: few
D gene: .
CDR3 protein: CATSRDREGEETQYF
CDR3 DNA: TGTGCCACCAGCAGAGATAGGGAGGGGGAAGAGACCCAGTACTTC

J gene: TRBJ1-5
V gene: TRBV2
clone size: once
D gene: TRBD1
CDR3 protein: CASSIDQGAGQPQHF
CDR3 DNA: TGTGCCAGCAGCATAGATCAGGGGGCCGGACAGCCCCAGCATTTT

J gene: TRBJ1-6
V gene: TRBV18
clone size: many
D gene: .
CDR3 protein: CASSPTIPANSPLHF
CDR3 DNA: TGTGCCAGCTCACCAACTATACCCGCAAATTCACCCCTCCACTTT

J gene: TRBJ2-1
V gene: TRBV4-3
clone size: .
D gene: TRBD2
CDR3 protein: CASSQDRSGEYNEQFF
CDR3 DNA: TGCGCCAGCAGCCAAGATAGAAGCGGGGAGTACAATGAGCAGTTCTTC

J gene: TRBJ1-2
V gene: TRBV5-5
clone size: .
D gene: .
CDR3 protein: CASSFQGGNYGYTF
CDR3 DNA: TGTGCCAGCAGCTTCCAGGGCGGAAACTATGGCTACACCTTC

J gene: TRBJ1-1
V gene: TRBV19
clone size: .
D gene: .
CDR3 protein: CASSWGPGNTEAFF
CDR3 DNA: TGTGCCAGTAGTTGGGGGCCGGGGAACACTGAAGCTTTCTTT

J gene: TRBJ2-7
V gene: TRBV2
clone size: .
D gene: .
CDR3 protein: CASRLGVYEQYF
CDR3 DNA: TGTGCCAGCAGGCTAGGGGTCTACGAGCAGTACTTC

J gene: TRBJ2-7
V gene: TRBV20-1
clone size: .
D gene: .
CDR3 protein: CSARGALEQYF
CDR3 DNA: TGCAGTGCTAGAGGAGCTCTCGAGCAGTACTTC

J gene: TRBJ2-7
V gene: TRBV3-1/TRBV3-2
clone size: .
D gene: .
CDR3 protein: CASSHGTSEQYF
CDR3 DNA: TGTGCCAGCAGCCATGGGACTTCCGAGCAGTACTTC

J gene: TRBJ2-1
V gene: TRBV11-2
clone size: .
D gene: TRBD2
CDR3 protein: CASSLASGGYNEQFF
CDR3 DNA: TGTGCCAGCAGCTTAGCGAGCGGGGGCTACAATGAGCAGTTCTTC

J gene: TRBJ2-6
V gene: TRBV5-1
clone size: .
D gene: TRBD1
CDR3 protein: CASTPGQHFGGANVLTF
CDR3 DNA: TGCGCCAGCACGCCGGGACAGCACTTTGGGGGGGCCAACGTCCTGACTTTC

J gene: TRBJ1-2
V gene: TRBV7-9
clone size: .
D gene: .
CDR3 protein: CASSLQGLDYGYTF
CDR3 DNA: TGTGCCAGCAGCTTACAGGGATTGGACTATGGCTACACCTTC

J gene: TRBJ2-5
V gene: TRBV5-6
clone size: .
D gene: .
CDR3 protein: CASSWTGRAETQYF
CDR3 DNA: TGTGCCAGCAGCTGGACAGGGAGGGCAGAGACCCAGTACTTC

J gene: TRBJ2-1
V gene: TRBV2
clone size: .
D gene: TRBD2
CDR3 protein: CAIAFGLAGPESSYNEQFF
CDR3 DNA: TGTGCCATAGCTTTTGGACTAGCGGGCCCGGAATCCTCCTACAATGAGCAGTTCTTC

J gene: TRBJ2-7
V gene: TRBV30
clone size: .
D gene: .
CDR3 protein: CAWSSSWGYREYF
CDR3 DNA: TGTGCCTGGAGTTCTAGCTGGGGCTACAGGGAGTACTTC

J gene: TRBJ1-2
V gene: TRBV5-1
clone size: .
D gene: TRBD1
CDR3 protein: CASSPGTGNYGYTF
CDR3 DNA: TGCGCCAGCAGCCCCGGGACAGGGAACTATGGCTACACCTTC

J gene: TRBJ1-2
V gene: TRBV6-6
clone size: .
D gene: .
CDR3 protein: CASSYGGSPYGYTF
CDR3 DNA: TGTGCCAGCAGTTACGGAGGGTCCCCCTATGGCTACACCTTC

J gene: TRBJ1-1
V gene: TRBV5-4
clone size: .
D gene: TRBD1
CDR3 protein: CASSSPGQGIFGAFF
CDR3 DNA: TGTGCCAGCAGCTCCCCGGGACAGGGGATCTTTGGAGCTTTCTTT

J gene: TRBJ2-7
V gene: TRBV5-1
clone size: few
D gene: TRBD1
CDR3 protein: CASSSLDRGRNEQYF
CDR3 DNA: TGCGCCAGCAGCTCCCTAGACAGGGGCCGGAACGAGCAGTACTTC

J gene: TRBJ1-5
V gene: TRBV28
clone size: .
D gene: TRBD1
CDR3 protein: CASSPPTGSNQPQHF
CDR3 DNA: TGTGCCAGCAGTCCACCGACAGGGAGCAATCAGCCCCAGCATTTT

J gene: TRBJ2-1
V gene: TRBV27
clone size: .
D gene: .
CDR3 protein: CASGTHYNEQFF
CDR3 DNA: TGTGCCAGCGGGACACACTACAATGAGCAGTTCTTC

J gene: TRBJ1-2
V gene: TRBV19
clone size: .
D gene: TRBD1
CDR3 protein: CASSGGWDRNYGYTF
CDR3 DNA: TGTGCCAGTAGCGGCGGGTGGGACAGGAACTATGGCTACACCTTC

J gene: TRBJ1-6
V gene: TRBV16
clone size: .
D gene: .
CDR3 protein: CASSQWPGGTYNSPLHF
CDR3 DNA: TGTGCCAGCAGCCAATGGCCGGGGGGGACCTATAATTCACCCCTCCACTTT

J gene: TRBJ1-6
V gene: TRBV7-2
clone size: .
D gene: TRBD1
CDR3 protein: CASSFRQGGDSPLHF
CDR3 DNA: TGTGCCAGCAGCTTTCGACAGGGTGGTGATTCACCCCTCCACTTT

J gene: TRBJ2-2
V gene: TRBV7-9
clone size: .
D gene: TRBD2
CDR3 protein: CASSTTSGGDTGELFF
CDR3 DNA: TGTGCCAGCAGCACCACTAGCGGGGGAGACACCGGGGAGCTGTTTTTT

J gene: TRBJ2-7
V gene: TRBV24-1
clone size: .
D gene: TRBD1
CDR3 protein: CATSDYSGTGVFEQYF
CDR3 DNA: TGTGCCACCAGTGATTATTCAGGGACAGGGGTCTTCGAGCAGTACTTC

J gene: TRBJ1-5
V gene: TRBV10-3
clone size: .
D gene: .
CDR3 protein: CAISETYSNQPQHF
CDR3 DNA: TGTGCCATCAGTGAAACTTATAGCAATCAGCCCCAGCATTTT

J gene: TRBJ2-3
V gene: TRBV7-9
clone size: .
D gene: .
CDR3 protein: CASSLAGGTDTQYF
CDR3 DNA: TGTGCCAGCAGCTTAGCAGGCGGAACAGATACGCAGTATTTT

J gene: TRBJ1-1
V gene: TRBV6-6
clone size: .
D gene: TRBD1
CDR3 protein: CASSSSRGQTEAFF
CDR3 DNA: TGTGCCAGCAGTTCTTCCAGGGGGCAGACTGAAGCTTTCTTT

J gene: TRBJ1-2
V gene: TRBV6-5
clone size: .
D gene: .
CDR3 protein: CASSYSAGRRGYTF
CDR3 DNA: TGTGCCAGCAGTTACTCGGCAGGTCGACGTGGCTACACCTTC

J gene: TRBJ2-1
V gene: TRBV11-2
clone size: .
D gene: TRBD2
CDR3 protein: CASRFLAGGNHEQFF
CDR3 DNA: TGTGCCAGCAGGTTTCTAGCGGGGGGAAACCATGAGCAGTTCTTC

J gene: TRBJ1-6
V gene: TRBV15
clone size: .
D gene: .
CDR3 protein: CATARDSYNSPLHF
CDR3 DNA: TGTGCCACGGCGAGGGACTCCTATAATTCACCCCTCCACTTT

J gene: TRBJ1-1
V gene: TRBV7-3
clone size: .
D gene: .
CDR3 protein: CASSLTGTANTEAFF
CDR3 DNA: TGTGCCAGCAGCTTGACAGGTACGGCGAACACTGAAGCTTTCTTT

J gene: TRBJ2-1
V gene: TRBV24-1
clone size: .
D gene: .
CDR3 protein: CATSDGPRDNEQFF
CDR3 DNA: TGTGCCACCAGTGACGGTCCCCGGGACAATGAGCAGTTCTTC

J gene: TRBJ2-2
V gene: TRBV19
clone size: .
D gene: .
CDR3 protein: CASSTAPTGTGELFF
CDR3 DNA: TGTGCCAGTAGTACAGCGCCGACAGGAACCGGGGAGCTGTTTTTT

J gene: TRBJ1-4
V gene: TRBV3-1/TRBV3-2
clone size: .
D gene: .
CDR3 protein: CASSQPGYEKLFF
CDR3 DNA: TGTGCCAGCAGCCAGCCAGGGTATGAAAAACTGTTTTTT

J gene: TRBJ1-6
V gene: TRBV27
clone size: .
D gene: TRBD1
CDR3 protein: CASSFDRGYSPLHF
CDR3 DNA: TGTGCCAGCAGTTTCGACAGGGGGTATTCACCCCTCCACTTT

J gene: TRBJ1-3
V gene: TRBV7-9
clone size: .
D gene: .
CDR3 protein: CASSLGPQGRPGNTIYF
CDR3 DNA: TGTGCCAGCAGCTTAGGTCCTCAGGGGAGACCTGGAAACACCATATATTTT

J gene: TRBJ1-1
V gene: TRBV24-1
clone size: .
D gene: TRBD1
CDR3 protein: CATSGDRNTEAFF
CDR3 DNA: TGTGCCACCAGTGGGGACAGGAACACTGAAGCTTTCTTT

J gene: TRBJ2-2
V gene: TRBV7-9
clone size: .
D gene: .
CDR3 protein: CASTEKQGGNTGELFF
CDR3 DNA: TGTGCCAGCACCGAAAAACAGGGTGGCAACACCGGGGAGCTGTTTTTT

J gene: TRBJ2-3
V gene: TRBV6-2/TRBV6-3
clone size: .
D gene: TRBD2
CDR3 protein: CASSYFPQRGLTDTQYF
CDR3 DNA: TGTGCCAGCAGTTACTTCCCACAGCGGGGGCTCACAGATACGCAGTATTTT

J gene: TRBJ1-2
V gene: TRBV6-1
clone size: .
D gene: .
CDR3 protein: CASSESQGFGYTF
CDR3 DNA: TGTGCCAGCAGTGAATCCCAGGGATTCGGCTACACCTTC

J gene: TRBJ1-6
V gene: TRBV5-1
clone size: .
D gene: .
CDR3 protein: CASRWGGPNSPLHF
CDR3 DNA: TGCGCCAGCAGGTGGGGAGGCCCTAATTCACCCCTCCACTTT